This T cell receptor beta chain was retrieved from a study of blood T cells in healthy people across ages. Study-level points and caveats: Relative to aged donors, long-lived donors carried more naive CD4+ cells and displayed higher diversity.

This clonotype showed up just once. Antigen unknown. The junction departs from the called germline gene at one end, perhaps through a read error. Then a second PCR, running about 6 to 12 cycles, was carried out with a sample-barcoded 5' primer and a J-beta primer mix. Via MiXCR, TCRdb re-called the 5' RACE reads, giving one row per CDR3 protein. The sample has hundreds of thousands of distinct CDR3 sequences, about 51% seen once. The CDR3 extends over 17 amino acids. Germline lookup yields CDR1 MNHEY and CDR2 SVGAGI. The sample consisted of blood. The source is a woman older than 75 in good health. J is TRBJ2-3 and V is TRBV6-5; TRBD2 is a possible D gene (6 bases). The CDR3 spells CASSYRGSGTSTETQYF. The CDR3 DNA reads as TGTGCCAGCAGTTACCGGGGCTCGGGTACTAGCACAGAGACGCAGTATTTT.